This T cell receptor (beta chain) was profiled in a study of blood T cell repertoires in COVID-19. Study overall: COVID-19 samples, acute and convalescent, were from the United States, Italy and Spain.

Method: immunoSEQ multiplex PCR; TCRdb's copy keeps in-frame clones and lacks some. This sample has 150,000 to 200,000 clones, with around 80% found just once. Germline values: CDR1 SGHVS, CDR2 FQNEAQ. Trimming cost V 5 bases and J 7 bases; bases outside gene matches: 7. There are 15 residues in the CDR3. While infection was still active, Seattle patients were enrolled and then followed longitudinally. The receptor was isolated from a woman aged 60 to 75 with COVID-19, enrolled during active disease. Source material: peripheral blood. V gene TRBV7-8 combines with J gene TRBJ2-2; 10 positions agree with TRBD1. The CDR3 loop reads CASSTDRGLHGELFF. CDR3 DNA: TGTGCCAGCAGCACAGACAGGGGGCTCCACGGGGAGCTGTTTTTT. Drawing the rest from reference TRBV7-8 and TRBJ2-2, the complete variable domain is GAGVSQSPRYKVAKRGQDVALRCDPISGHVSLFWYQQALGQGPEFLTYFQNEAQLDKSGLPSDRFFAERPEGSVSTLKIQRTQQEDSAVYLCASSTDRGLHGELFFGEGSRLTVL.